These 18 T cell receptor beta chains originate from one sample sequenced in a study of control samples from healthy donors and cancer patients. This table comes from immunoSEQ multiplex PCR, and its TCRdb copy is limited to in-frame clones, with some not included. Among just over 150,000 clones listed, 93% were seen once. What was sequenced was blood. Every receptor here comes from a man in his forties or fifties in good health.

This clone was observed once. The chain couples TRBV5-1 to TRBJ2-7, with 11 bases identical to TRBD2. The CDR3 spans 19 residues. V lost 0 bases to trimming and J lost 6 bases; unmatched junction nucleotides: 17. In germline, CDR1 is SGHRS, CDR2 YFSETQ. This chain's CDR3 is CASSLAPSGRSHLPPEQYF. The CDR3 region has the DNA TGCGCCAGCAGCTTGGCGCCTAGCGGGAGGTCCCACCTTCCGCCCGAGCAGTACTTC.

The chain carries TRBV4-1 and TRBJ2-5; either TRBD1 or TRBD2 may fit D (7 bases each). The CDR3 is made up of 16 amino acids. V dropped 4 bases and J dropped 3 bases, with 18 bases sitting between them. Germline V CDR1 and CDR2: MGHRA, YSYEKL. CDR3: CASSRTPTGREETQYF. CDR3 coding DNA: TGCGCCAGCAGCCGGACCCCGACAGGGAGGGAAGAGACCCAGTACTTC.

The chain couples TRBV5-1 to TRBJ2-7, with TRBD2 matching 10 bases. The V segment lost 4 bases and the J segment 1 base; nucleotides outside the gene matches: 8. Looked up from germline, CDR1 is SGHRS and CDR2 is YFSETQ. CDR3 size: 16 residues. Here the CDR3 DNA reads TGCGCCAGCAGCCTCTCCACTAGCGGGATATCCTACGAGCAGTACTTC. Its translation: CASSLSTSGISYEQYF. The full variable domain, its missing parts supplied by reference TRBV5-1 and TRBJ2-7, is KAGVTQTPRYLIKTRGQQVTLSCSPISGHRSVSWYQQTPGQGLQFLFEYFSETQRNKGNFPGRFSGRQFSNSRSEMNVSTLELGDSALYLCASSLSTSGISYEQYFGPGTRLTVT.

The chain uses TRBV6-5 and TRBJ1-2, with D possibly being TRBD1 (5 bases). With 7 bases removed from V and 4 bases from J, the gap between germline ends came to 16 bases. CDR3 length equals 14 residues. Germline values: CDR1 MNHEY, CDR2 SVGAGI. The DNA of the CDR3 is TGTGCCAGCAAACTCCATGACAGCGGCTATGGCTACACCTTC. Translated: CASKLHDSGYGYTF.

The J gene is TRBJ2-2, the V gene TRBV28; D unresolved. V dropped 6 bases and J dropped 8 bases, with 10 bases sitting between them. CDR1 is MDHEN, CDR2 SYDVKM, per germline. The CDR3 runs 12 residues. The CDR3 nucleotides are TGTGCCAGCAGCCTGGCTTGGGGGGAGCTGTTTTTT. This codes for CASSLAWGELFF.

The rearrangement uses TRBV6-1 and TRBJ2-3; a possible D gene is TRBD1 (5 bases). Trimming cost V 2 bases and J 0 bases, with 9 bases left between them. This CDR3 spans 15 amino acids. Per the germline V gene, CDR1 is MNHNS and CDR2 is SASEGT. Here the CDR3 reads CASSENRPSTDTQYF. DNA for the CDR3: TGTGCCAGCAGTGAAAACAGGCCGAGCACAGATACGCAGTATTTT.

V is TRBV28 and J is TRBJ1-4; TRBD1 might be the D (6 bases). The CDR3 spans 15 residues. V dropped 4 bases and J dropped 2 bases, with 11 bases sitting between them. Looked up from germline, CDR1 is MDHEN and CDR2 is SYDVKM. CDR3 protein: CASSSTGPTNEKLFF. The CDR3 bases are TGTGCCAGCAGTTCCACAGGGCCCACTAATGAAAAACTGTTTTTT.

The chain employs TRBV7-9 and TRBJ2-6; possibly TRBD1 for D (6 bases). This CDR3 contains 16 residues. Germline lookup yields CDR1 SEHNR and CDR2 FQNEAQ (reference sequence). V lost 5 bases and J 0 bases, leaving 11 bases between the germline ends. CDR3 residues: CASSTGQTSGANVLTF. The CDR3, as DNA: TGTGCCAGCAGCACGGGACAAACCTCTGGGGCCAACGTCCTGACTTTC.

The J gene is TRBJ1-6, the V gene TRBV9, with 7 bases matching TRBD1. CDR1 is SGDLS, CDR2 YYNGEE, per germline. The CDR3 sequence is 15 residues long. The V segment lost 3 bases and the J segment 4 bases; nucleotides outside the gene matches: 4. For the CDR3, the DNA is TGTGCCAGCAGCGCCGGGGACAGATATAATTCACCCCTCCACTTT. Translating it yields CASSAGDRYNSPLHF.

V and J are TRBV28 and TRBJ1-2; no firm D call. This CDR3 spans 11 amino acids. V lost 4 bases and J lost 5, with 5 bases in between. The V gene's germline CDR1 is MDHEN and CDR2 SYDVKM. The CDR3 DNA reads as TGTGCCAGCAGTTCCCCGTATGGCTACACCTTC. This encodes CASSSPYGYTF.

V gene TRBV10-3 combines with J gene TRBJ2-3; TRBD2 matches 9 bases. Germline-derived CDR1 and CDR2 are ENHRY and SYGVKD. The CDR3 has 16 residues. V was pared by 4 bases and J by 0 bases, with 5 bases of the junction left unmatched. The CDR3 loop is CAISVSGRFSTDTQYF. The CDR3 coding sequence is TGTGCCATCAGTGTAAGCGGGAGGTTTAGCACAGATACGCAGTATTTT.

The gene calls are TRBV28 and TRBJ2-1, with 11 bases identical to TRBD2. The CDR3 is 16 residues long. Germline V gene data show CDR1 as MDHEN and CDR2 as SYDVKM. The junction had 12 bases not matched to a gene; V was cut back by 8 bases and J by 6 bases. The CDR3 here is CASRSSGRAGANEQFF. In DNA, the CDR3 is TGTGCCAGCCGGAGTAGCGGGAGGGCCGGGGCCAATGAGCAGTTCTTC. The whole variable domain, remainder taken from reference TRBV28 and TRBJ2-1, is DVKVTQSSRYLVKRTGEKVFLECVQDMDHENMFWYRQDPGLGLRLIYFSYDVKMKEKGDIPEGYSVSREKKERFSLILESASTNQTSMYLCASRSSGRAGANEQFFGPGTRLTVL.

This chain uses TRBV5-1 with TRBJ1-6; the match to TRBD1 covers 9 bases. Trimming removed 6 bases from V and 7 bases from J; junction bases left unmatched: 5. Per germline, CDR1 SGHRS and CDR2 YFSETQ. The CDR3 totals 14 residues. The CDR3 DNA is TGCGCCAGCAACCTCGGACAGGGGAATTCACCCCTCCACTTT. Amino acid sequence: CASNLGQGNSPLHF.

The V gene is TRBV20-1, the J gene TRBJ2-7; D perhaps matches TRBD2 (6 bases). CDR1 is DFQATT and CDR2 is SNEGSKA in the germline V gene (reference sequence). The CDR3 length is 13 residues. V was clipped by 3 bases and J by 5 bases, with 14 bases between them. CDR3 nucleotide sequence: TGCAGTGCTAGTCCCGGGGGTGGGAACGAGCAGTACTTC. This translates into CSASPGGGNEQYF.

The chain employs TRBV4-1 and TRBJ2-2; D is possibly TRBD2 (6 bases). CDR3 length equals 16 residues. Germline V lookup: CDR1 MGHRA, CDR2 YSYEKL. V lost 0 bases to trimming and J lost 5 bases, with 13 bases between them. This chain's CDR3 is CASSQDPGERTGELFF. The CDR3 bases are TGCGCCAGCAGCCAAGATCCGGGGGAGCGGACCGGGGAGCTGTTTTTT.

The V gene is TRBV10-3, the J gene TRBJ1-1; D not certain. Per the germline V gene, CDR1 is ENHRY and CDR2 is SYGVKD. CDR3 length equals 14 residues. Trimming left V 2 bases short and J 5 bases short, with 12 bases between. The DNA of the CDR3 is TGTGCCATCAGTGAGAACACCAGAGGGACTGAAGCTTTCTTT. This codes for CAISENTRGTEAFF.

This clone was recorded a few times. V usage is TRBV6-2 or TRBV6-3 and J usage is TRBJ2-7; TRBD2 matches 7 bases. Germline trimming cut 2 bases from V and 2 bases from J; bases unmatched to any gene: 3. This CDR3 contains 14 residues. CDR1 is MNHEY and CDR2 is SVGEGT in the germline V gene. The CDR3 DNA follows: TGTGCCAGCAGTTACAGGGAGGGCCCCTACGAGCAGTACTTC. Translation: CASSYREGPYEQYF.

Here the CDR3 DNA reads TGCGCCAGCAGCTTGACAGGGATGAACACTGAAGCTTTCTTT. It specifies CASSLTGMNTEAFF. The chain couples TRBV5-1 to TRBJ1-1; D might be TRBD1 (6 bases). Trimming took 1 base from V and 0 from J, leaving 7 bases between them. Germline lookup yields CDR1 SGHRS and CDR2 YFSETQ. The CDR3 has 14 residues.